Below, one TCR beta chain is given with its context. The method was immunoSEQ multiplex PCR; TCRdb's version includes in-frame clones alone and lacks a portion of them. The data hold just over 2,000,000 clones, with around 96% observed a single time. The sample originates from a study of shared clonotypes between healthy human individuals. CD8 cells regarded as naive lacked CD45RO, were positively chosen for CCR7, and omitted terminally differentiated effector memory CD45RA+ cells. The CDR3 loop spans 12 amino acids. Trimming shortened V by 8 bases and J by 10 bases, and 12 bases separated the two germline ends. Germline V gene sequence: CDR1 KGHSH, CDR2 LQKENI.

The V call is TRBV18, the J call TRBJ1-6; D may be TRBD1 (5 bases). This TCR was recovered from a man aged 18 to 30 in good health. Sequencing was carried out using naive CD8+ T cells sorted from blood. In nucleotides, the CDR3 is TGTGCCAGCACCAGGGATGGCTCACCCCTCCACTTT. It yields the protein CASTRDGSPLHF.